These 2 T cell receptor beta chains were all obtained from the same sample, sequenced in a study of cytotoxic CD8 clonotypes in ibrutinib-treated CLL. Produced via immunoSEQ multiplex PCR; TCRdb's table is partial and in-frame only. The table shows about 160,000 clones, with approximately 80% occurring only once. The sequenced sample was PBMCs, obtained after 24 months of ibrutinib treatment. These receptors originate from a human donor with chronic lymphocytic leukemia.

The chain combines TRBV23-1 with TRBJ1-6, with D possibly matching TRBD1 (5 bases). TRBV23-1 counts as an open reading frame of uncertain function. This CDR3 is 16 amino acids long. Trimming stripped 2 bases from V and 0 bases from J, with 8 bases between. CDR3 bases: TGCGCCAGCAGTCAAAAGGGGAGCTCCTATAATTCACCCCTCCACTTT. The encoded protein is CASSQKGSSYNSPLHF.

The chain combines TRBV7-2 with TRBJ2-1; possibly TRBD1 for D (6 bases). The germline gives CDR1 SGHTA, CDR2 FQGNSA. This CDR3 region has 16 residues. The germline V and J ends were trimmed by 5 bases and 3 bases, with 17 bases remaining between them. In nucleotides, the CDR3 is TGTGCCAGCAGCCGGACAGCGGAGGAAATCTACAATGAGCAGTTCTTC. Its protein product is CASSRTAEEIYNEQFF.